A single sample gave rise to the 25 T cell receptor beta chains below, sequenced in a study of Ad26.COV2.S vaccination and SARS-CoV-2 variants. The protocol was immunoSEQ multiplex PCR, while the TCRdb copy is restricted to in-frame clones and leaves out a portion. The table lists 400,000 to 500,000 clones, around 89% of them singletons, with 3.6% in the top ten. Noted treatment: roughly 18 received Ad26.COV2.S at low or high dose, single or two shots; roughly five received placebo; per-sample allocation not given. Following the first vaccine or placebo injection, samples were taken on day 63. Specimen: peripheral blood, collected in a trial of Ad26.COV2.S vaccine versus placebo. The receptors shown here come from a person aged 18-60 years who received the Ad26.COV2.S COVID-19 vaccine or a placebo.

V and J are TRBV28 and TRBJ2-7; a possible D gene is TRBD1 (7 bases). V was trimmed by 5 bases and J by 0 bases, leaving 14 bases between them. Germline V CDR1 and CDR2: MDHEN, SYDVKM. The CDR3 consists of 15 residues. In DNA, the CDR3 is TGTGCCAGCAGTCTCGGGGGACAGAGCTCCTACGAGCAGTACTTC. Its translation is CASSLGGQSSYEQYF. Supplemented by reference TRBV28 and TRBJ2-7, the full variable domain reads DVKVTQSSRYLVKRTGEKVFLECVQDMDHENMFWYRQDPGLGLRLIYFSYDVKMKEKGDIPEGYSVSREKKERFSLILESASTNQTSMYLCASSLGGQSSYEQYFGPGTRLTVT.

This clone has only a few counts. V and J are TRBV29-1 and TRBJ2-7; D might be TRBD1 (6 bases). The CDR3 has 14 amino acids. Germline V lookup: CDR1 SQVTM, CDR2 ANQGSEA. V was pared by 8 bases and J by 0 bases, with 17 bases between. The CDR3 DNA sequence: TGCAGCCCCGACAGGACAGCAAGCTCCTACGAGCAGTACTTC. It codes for CSPDRTASSYEQYF.

The V and J genes are TRBV24-1 and TRBJ2-5; D gene unclear. The CDR3 consists of 15 residues. The V gene's germline CDR1 is KGHDR and CDR2 SFDVKD. Trimming shortened V by 4 bases and J by 2 bases, and 13 bases separated the two germline ends. The CDR3 is CATSDPTGPQETQYF. In DNA, the CDR3 is TGTGCCACCAGTGACCCAACTGGACCTCAAGAGACCCAGTACTTC.

The chain is built from TRBV19 and TRBJ2-2; 12 nucleotides line up with TRBD2. Per the germline V gene, CDR1 is LNHDA and CDR2 is SQIVND (reference sequence). The CDR3 totals 16 residues. Trimming took 3 bases from V and 4 from J; bases not matched to a gene: 3. CDR3 nucleotides: TGTGCCAGTAGTATTGGACTAGCGGGGCTCACCGGGGAGCTGTTTTTT. Its translation is CASSIGLAGLTGELFF.

This clone has just one count. The chain combines TRBV28 with TRBJ2-2; TRBD1 might be the D (6 bases). The CDR3 spans 14 residues. V lost 6 bases and J 2 bases, leaving 10 bases between the germline ends. Germline CDR1 reads MDHEN; CDR2 reads SYDVKM. This CDR3 is CASRPTGNTGELFF. The DNA for the CDR3 is TGTGCCAGCAGGCCGACAGGCAACACCGGGGAGCTGTTTTTT. Together with reference TRBV28 and TRBJ2-2, the CDR3 gives the full variable domain: DVKVTQSSRYLVKRTGEKVFLECVQDMDHENMFWYRQDPGLGLRLIYFSYDVKMKEKGDIPEGYSVSREKKERFSLILESASTNQTSMYLCASRPTGNTGELFFGEGSRLTVL.

The chain has TRBV2 and TRBJ2-7; a weak D match, TRBD2 (6 bases). Between the trimmed V and J ends, which lost 6 bases and 0 bases, there was a span of 21 bases. The CDR3 consists of 17 residues. CDR1 is SNHLY and CDR2 is FYNNEI in the germline V gene. The CDR3 nucleotides read TGTGCCAGCAGGGACCTGACCCCCGGCGGGGACTCCTACGAGCAGTACTTC. Its protein product is CASRDLTPGGDSYEQYF.

V is TRBV4-3 and J is TRBJ2-3; D is unresolved. Germline V gives CDR1 LGHNA, CDR2 YSLEER. Deletions cut 1 base from V and 6 bases from J, with 17 bases between. The CDR3 contains 16 residues. The CDR3 DNA reads TGCGCCAGCAGCCAAGTAATATCCCCCCCGTTGGATACGCAGTATTTT. The encoded protein is CASSQVISPPLDTQYF.

The genes are TRBV6-5 and TRBJ2-7; D may be TRBD2 (5 bases). Germline CDR1 MNHEY, CDR2 SVGAGI. There are 11 residues in the CDR3. Trimming stripped 8 bases from V and 5 bases from J, with 10 bases between. The CDR3 sequence is CASGRLDEQYF. The CDR3 DNA follows: TGTGCCAGCGGGAGACTTGACGAGCAGTACTTC.

This clone was observed a handful of times. The rearrangement uses TRBV28 and TRBJ2-7; D uncertain. Deletions cut 5 bases from V and 10 bases from J, with 12 bases between. The CDR3 runs 11 residues. CDR1 is MDHEN and CDR2 is SYDVKM in the germline V gene. CDR3 residues: CASSDRAAQYF. In DNA, the CDR3 is TGTGCCAGCAGTGACCGGGCGGCTCAGTACTTC.

V is TRBV19 and J is TRBJ1-5; 7 bases are a match to TRBD1. After removal of 5 bases from V and 2 bases from J, the junction contained 12 bases not matched to a gene. The CDR3 is made up of 17 amino acids. CDR1 and CDR2 from the germline V gene are LNHDA and SQIVND (reference sequence). CDR3 bases: TGTGCCAGTAGTCGAAGACAGGGTGAGGCGGGCAATCAGCCCCAGCATTTT. Its translation is CASSRRQGEAGNQPQHF.

This clone was seen only a few times. This chain joins TRBV16 and TRBJ1-1, with a tentative D call TRBD1 (6 bases). The CDR3 totals 14 residues. Trimming took 1 base from V and 7 from J, leaving 13 bases between them. Per germline, CDR1 KGHSY and CDR2 FQNENV. This CDR3 reads CASSQFHRVNEAFF. The CDR3 coding sequence is TGTGCCAGCAGCCAATTTCACAGGGTTAATGAAGCTTTCTTT. The full variable domain, rest sourced from reference TRBV16 and TRBJ1-1, is GEEVAQTPKHLVRGEGQKAKLYCAPIKGHSYVFWYQQVLKNEFKFLISFQNENVFDETGMPKERFSAKCLPNSPCSLEIQATKLEDSAVYFCASSQFHRVNEAFFGQGTRLTVV.

The rearrangement links TRBV9 to TRBJ1-4; no clear D. Deletions cut 2 bases from V and 4 bases from J, with 9 bases between. The CDR3 is 14 residues long. The germline CDR1 and CDR2 sequences are SGDLS and YYNGEE. CDR3 in amino acids: CASSVGASNEKLFF. CDR3 sequence (DNA): TGTGCCAGCAGCGTGGGAGCTAGTAATGAAAAACTGTTTTTT.

The chain recombines TRBV3-1 (or the pseudogene TRBV3-2) with TRBJ2-5, with TRBD1 matching over 8 bases. Germline assignment: CDR1 LGHDT and CDR2 YNNKEL (reference sequence). J lost 6 bases, V lost 4 bases, and 13 bases had no gene match. The CDR3 covers 16 residues. The CDR3 is CASSLCQDRVVKTQYF. In nucleotides, the CDR3 is TGTGCCAGCAGCCTTTGTCAGGACAGGGTCGTAAAGACCCAGTACTTC.

This rearrangement joins TRBV30 to TRBJ1-6; no clear D. CDR1 GTSNPN and CDR2 SVGIG come from the germline V gene (reference sequence). CDR3 size: 12 residues. V shed 2 bases and J shed 7 bases, with 6 bases lying between them. This CDR3 is CAWSSKNSPLHF. In DNA form, the CDR3 reads TGTGCCTGGAGTTCCAAAAATTCACCCCTCCACTTT.

The chain uses TRBV3-1 (or the pseudogene TRBV3-2) and TRBJ2-7; possibly TRBD1 for D (7 bases). The CDR3 length is 16 residues. Germline V gene lookup returns CDR1 LGHDT and CDR2 YNNKEL (reference sequence). The V gene lost 0 bases and the J gene lost 6 bases, with 18 bases spanning the gap. The CDR3: CASSQDPTGRCFEQYF. The CDR3 DNA follows: TGTGCCAGCAGCCAAGACCCGACAGGGAGGTGTTTCGAGCAGTACTTC.

DNA of the CDR3: TGTGCCAGCAGGTCGGGTTCACCCCTCCACTTT. This gives the protein CASRSGSPLHF. The chain recombines TRBV2 with TRBJ1-6; D remains unclear. The V and J ends lost 6 bases and 9 bases respectively, with 6 bases between them. This CDR3 comprises 11 residues. Germline values: CDR1 SNHLY, CDR2 FYNNEI.

The chain links TRBV6-6 to TRBJ1-5, with no clear D. Trimming took 6 bases from V and 4 from J, leaving 22 bases between them. Germline V gives CDR1 MNHNY, CDR2 SVGAGI (reference sequence). This CDR3 contains 17 residues. CDR3 loop: CASRRHSNREQNQPQHF. CDR3 nucleotide sequence: TGTGCCAGCAGACGACACTCAAACAGAGAACAAAATCAGCCCCAGCATTTT.

The chain is built from TRBV7-3 and TRBJ2-5; TRBD2 matches at 8 bases. V dropped 5 bases and J dropped 4; count of bases not matched to a gene: 12. This CDR3 spans 16 amino acids. Per the germline V gene, CDR1 is SGHTA and CDR2 is FQGTGA. CDR3 region: CASSPLGSGGGETQYF. DNA of the CDR3: TGTGCCAGCAGCCCGCTTGGGAGCGGGGGAGGAGAGACCCAGTACTTC.

The V call is TRBV27, the J call TRBJ2-1; D is ambiguous. Germline loops: CDR1 MNHEY, CDR2 SMNVEV (reference sequence). The V end was cut by 3 bases, the J end by 6 bases, with 15 bases between. The CDR3 is 15 residues long. As DNA, the CDR3 is TGTGCCAGCAGTTTGTTGGCTCGGTTGGGCAATGAGCAGTTCTTC. It encodes CASSLLARLGNEQFF.

V gene TRBV6-5 combines with J gene TRBJ2-7; a weak D match, TRBD1 (6 bases). The CDR3 covers 14 residues. The germline CDR1 and CDR2 sequences are MNHEY and SVGAGI. V lost 7 bases and J lost 3, with 16 bases in between. CDR3 nucleotide sequence: TGTGCCAGCAACCCGACAGGTTCCTTCTACGAGCAGTACTTC. Translated, it gives CASNPTGSFYEQYF.

The CDR3 DNA reads as TGTGCCAGCAGCGCCGGGGAGGGGGAAGCTTTCTTT. This gives the protein CASSAGEGEAFF. The V call is TRBV9, the J call TRBJ1-1; possible D gene TRBD1, 5 bases. Trimming left V 3 bases short and J 8 bases short, with 11 bases between. This CDR3 is built from 12 residues. Germline lookup yields CDR1 SGDLS and CDR2 YYNGEE. The variable domain in full, with the rest retrieved from reference TRBV9 and TRBJ1-1, is DSGVTQTPKHLITATGQRVTLRCSPRSGDLSVYWYQQSLDQGLQFLIQYYNGEERAKGNILERFSAQQFPDLHSELNLSSLELGDSALYFCASSAGEGEAFFGQGTRLTVV.

This chain uses TRBV7-2 with TRBJ2-5; 11 bases map to TRBD2. Trimming cost V 5 bases and J 2 bases; bases outside gene matches: 13. The CDR3 covers 18 residues. Germline V gene sequence: CDR1 SGHTA, CDR2 FQGNSA. The CDR3 is CASSRTGSTSGVQETQYF. The CDR3 bases are TGTGCCAGCAGCCGCACCGGTTCGACTAGCGGGGTTCAAGAGACCCAGTACTTC.

The table lists this clone with a count of one. The chain has TRBV6-1 and TRBJ2-7; D call uncertain. This CDR3 has 15 amino acids. V lost 2 bases, J lost 0 bases, and 11 bases lay in between. Germline V gene sequence: CDR1 MNHNS, CDR2 SASEGT. CDR3 residues: CASSENPVPSYEQYF. CDR3 nucleotides: TGTGCCAGCAGTGAAAATCCTGTACCCTCCTACGAGCAGTACTTC.

The J gene is TRBJ1-2, the V gene TRBV30, with D perhaps matching TRBD1 (6 bases). CDR1 and CDR2 (germline): GTSNPN, SVGIG (reference sequence). CDR3 length: 14 amino acids. V was trimmed by 2 bases and J by 4 bases, leaving 14 bases between them. The CDR3 spells CAWSFSGQFYGYTF. In DNA form, the CDR3 reads TGTGCCTGGAGTTTCTCCGGACAGTTCTATGGCTACACCTTC.

The chain recombines TRBV7-8 with TRBJ1-5, with D tentatively TRBD1 (6 bases). Looked up from germline, CDR1 is SGHVS and CDR2 is FQNEAQ. V lost 5 bases to trimming and J lost 4 bases, with 21 bases between them. The CDR3 loop spans 17 amino acids. The CDR3 is CASSDELVGGLNQPQHF. The CDR3 DNA reads TGTGCCAGCAGCGATGAATTAGTTGGGGGCTTAAATCAGCCCCAGCATTTT.